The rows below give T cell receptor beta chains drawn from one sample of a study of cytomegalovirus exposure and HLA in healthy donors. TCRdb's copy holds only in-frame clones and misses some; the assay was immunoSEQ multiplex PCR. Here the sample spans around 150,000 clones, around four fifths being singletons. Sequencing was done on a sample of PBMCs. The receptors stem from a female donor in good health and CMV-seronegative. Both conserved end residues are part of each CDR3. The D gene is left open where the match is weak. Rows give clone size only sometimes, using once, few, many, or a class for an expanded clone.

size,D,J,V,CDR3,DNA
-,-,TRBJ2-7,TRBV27,CASSLRETEFRYEQYF,TGTGCCAGCAGTTTACGTGAGACAGAATTCCGCTACGAGCAGTACTTC
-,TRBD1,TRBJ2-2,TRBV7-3,CASSLAARGQGALAGELFF,TGTGCCAGCAGCTTGGCCGCGCGTGGACAGGGGGCGTTAGCCGGGGAGCTGTTTTTT
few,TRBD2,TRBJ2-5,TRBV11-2,CASSQSSSGGETQYF,TGTGCCAGCAGCCAAAGCTCTAGCGGTGGGGAGACCCAGTACTTC
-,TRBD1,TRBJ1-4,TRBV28,CASSPGQGPEKLFF,TGTGCCAGCAGTCCGGGACAGGGCCCCGAAAAACTGTTTTTT
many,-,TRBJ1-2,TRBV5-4,CASSLEFSRERGYTF,TGTGCCAGCAGCTTGGAGTTTTCCAGGGAAAGGGGCTACACCTTC
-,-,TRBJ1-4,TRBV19,CASSPRGGEKLFF,TGTGCCAGTAGCCCCCGGGGAGGCGAAAAACTGTTTTTT
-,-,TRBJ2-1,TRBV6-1,CASPRGDYNEQFF,TGTGCCAGCCCCAGGGGGGACTACAATGAGCAGTTCTTC
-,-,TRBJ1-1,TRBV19,CASSIGVAEAFF,TGTGCCAGTAGTATCGGGGTCGCTGAAGCTTTCTTT
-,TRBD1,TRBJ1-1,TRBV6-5,CASSYTDRATEAFF,TGTGCCAGCAGTTACACGGACAGGGCGACTGAAGCTTTCTTT
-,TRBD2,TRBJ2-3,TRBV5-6,CASSFDGGGTTDTQYF,TGTGCCAGCAGCTTCGACGGCGGGGGAACCACAGATACGCAGTATTTT
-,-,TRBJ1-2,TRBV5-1,CASSYGAGADGYTF,TGCGCCAGCAGCTATGGGGCGGGGGCGGATGGCTACACCTTC
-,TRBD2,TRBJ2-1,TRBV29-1,CSALTSGTSNEQFF,TGCAGCGCCCTTACTAGCGGAACTTCCAATGAGCAGTTCTTC
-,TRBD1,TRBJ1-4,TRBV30,CAWSGGTGRGEKLFF,TGTGCCTGGAGTGGAGGGACAGGGCGGGGTGAAAAACTGTTTTTT
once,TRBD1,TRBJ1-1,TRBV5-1,CASSSWTGASTEAFF,TGCGCCAGCAGCTCCTGGACAGGGGCTAGTACTGAAGCTTTCTTT
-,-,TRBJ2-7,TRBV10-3,CAISTGVGYEQYF,TGTGCCATCAGTACGGGGGTAGGTTACGAGCAGTACTTC
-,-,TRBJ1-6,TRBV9,CASSSDGLTGGPSPLHF,TGTGCCAGCAGCTCCGACGGACTCACGGGCGGTCCGTCACCCCTCCACTTT
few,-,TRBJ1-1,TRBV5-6,CASSGAAGNTEAFF,TGTGCCAGCAGCGGAGCGGCAGGGAACACTGAAGCTTTCTTT